These 26 T cell receptor beta chains share one sample of origin, sequenced in a study of blood T cell repertoires in COVID-19. Using immunoSEQ multiplex PCR, the repertoire was profiled, and TCRdb retains in-frame clones only, with some absent. The sample lists 150,000 to 250,000 clones, approximately 85% occurring once. Sample: PBMCs or T cells enriched from blood (not recorded which). These receptors originate from a man in his forties who had recovered from COVID-19.

This chain joins TRBV9 and TRBJ1-1; possibly TRBD1 for D (6 bases). Per germline, CDR1 SGDLS and CDR2 YYNGEE. V lost 5 bases to trimming and J lost 5 bases, with 16 bases between them. This CDR3 has 14 amino acids. The CDR3 nucleotides read TGTGCCAGCAGTCACGGTGACAGGCTTACTGAAGCTTTCTTT. It is translated as CASSHGDRLTEAFF.

CDR3 DNA sequence: TGTGCCAGCAGGTGGCTAGCGAACAAAAATGAGCAGTTCTTC. Amino acids: CASRWLANKNEQFF. V usage is TRBV6-6 and J usage is TRBJ2-1; the D gene is possibly TRBD2 (6 bases). V lost 6 bases, J lost 7 bases, and 16 bases lay in between. The germline CDR1 and CDR2 sequences are MNHNY and SVGAGI (reference sequence). The CDR3 runs to 14 residues.

This chain joins TRBV7-6 and TRBJ1-5, with 8 positions matching TRBD1. This CDR3 region has 15 residues. With V trimmed by 2 bases and J by 7 bases, 7 bases remained unmatched. Germline CDR1 and CDR2: SGHVS and FNYEAQ. CDR3 in DNA: TGTGCCAGCAGCTTACAGGGGGCAGGGGGACAGCCCCAGCATTTT. Its protein product is CASSLQGAGGQPQHF.

The CDR3 protein is CASSFAFPGSGQFF. DNA for the CDR3: TGTGCCAGCAGTTTCGCCTTCCCCGGGAGTGGGCAGTTCTTC. The J gene is TRBJ2-1, the V gene TRBV28, with a tentative D call TRBD2 (6 bases). Germline loops: CDR1 MDHEN, CDR2 SYDVKM. The CDR3 totals 14 residues. V was clipped by 3 bases and J by 12 bases, with 18 bases between them.

The chain has TRBV7-2 and TRBJ2-5, with 7 nucleotides matching TRBD2. CDR3 length: 15 residues. Germline CDR1 SGHTA, CDR2 FQGNSA. Trimming took 6 bases from V and 5 from J; bases not matched to a gene: 12. The CDR3 region is CASSRRGLVMETQYF. In DNA, the CDR3 is TGTGCCAGCAGTAGACGCGGACTAGTGATGGAGACCCAGTACTTC.

The rearrangement links TRBV2 to TRBJ1-1; 8 bases line up with TRBD1. Trimming cost V 5 bases and J 0 bases; bases outside gene matches: 8. This CDR3 comprises 16 residues. Germline lookup yields CDR1 SNHLY and CDR2 FYNNEI. This CDR3 is CASSFGQGRMNTEAFF. The CDR3 DNA reads TGTGCCAGCAGTTTCGGACAGGGTAGGATGAACACTGAAGCTTTCTTT.

The chain combines TRBV30 with TRBJ2-5; 9 nucleotides line up with TRBD2. This CDR3 contains 15 residues. The V gene's germline CDR1 is GTSNPN and CDR2 SVGIG (reference sequence). With V trimmed by 4 bases and J by 4 bases, 10 bases remained unmatched. CDR3 loop: CAWKVPAGGGETQYF. CDR3 nucleotides: TGTGCCTGGAAGGTTCCGGCGGGAGGGGGAGAGACCCAGTACTTC.

This chain connects TRBV9 to TRBJ2-3, with 10 bases identical to TRBD1. The CDR3 spans 14 residues. V lost 4 bases, J lost 5 bases, and 4 bases stayed unmatched. The germline gives CDR1 SGDLS, CDR2 YYNGEE. The CDR3 loop reads CASSPRTGGDTQYF. The CDR3 DNA reads TGTGCCAGCAGCCCTCGGACAGGGGGAGATACGCAGTATTTT.

The rearrangement joins TRBV18 to TRBJ2-1; the match to TRBD1 covers 7 bases. This CDR3 is built from 16 residues. Germline V CDR1 and CDR2: KGHSH, LQKENI. After removal of 1 base from V and 0 bases from J, the junction contained 3 bases not matched to a gene. CDR3 DNA: TGTGCCAGCTCACCACGGGACAGTGCCTCCTACAATGAGCAGTTCTTC. Protein product: CASSPRDSASYNEQFF.

The chain carries TRBV4-3 and TRBJ2-3, with TRBD2 as a possible D gene (6 bases). V lost 5 bases, J lost 4 bases, and 22 bases lay in between. The CDR3 consists of 17 residues. CDR1 is LGHNA, CDR2 YSLEER, per germline. CDR3 sequence reads: CASSWEGRGRNADTQYF. For the CDR3, the DNA is TGCGCCAGCAGCTGGGAAGGGCGGGGTCGAAACGCAGATACGCAGTATTTT.

The V and J genes are TRBV9 and TRBJ2-1, with TRBD2 as a possible D gene (5 bases). V was trimmed by 0 bases and J by 4 bases, leaving 17 bases between them. In germline, CDR1 is SGDLS, CDR2 YYNGEE. The CDR3 has 17 residues. Here the CDR3 reads CASSVVPGPGMYNEQFF. The DNA of the CDR3 is TGTGCCAGCAGCGTAGTTCCCGGCCCCGGGATGTACAATGAGCAGTTCTTC.

The chain's CDR3 is CATSDPRRGAYNEQFF. In DNA form, the CDR3 reads TGTGCCACCAGTGATCCACGCCGGGGGGCCTACAATGAGCAGTTCTTC. V is TRBV24-1 and J is TRBJ2-1; 7 nucleotides align to TRBD2. V shed 3 bases, J shed 2 bases, and the junction held 6 bases outside the gene matches. The CDR3 consists of 16 residues. Germline V gene data show CDR1 as KGHDR and CDR2 as SFDVKD.

This clone was observed a few times. The chain uses TRBV29-1 and TRBJ1-2; 9 bases match TRBD1. The CDR3 totals 13 residues. V trimming: 6 bases; J trimming: 6 bases; junction bases outside the gene matches: 8. CDR1 and CDR2 (germline): SQVTM, ANQGSEA. The chain's CDR3 is CSVVGTGINGYTF. CDR3 nucleotide sequence: TGCAGCGTCGTAGGGACAGGGATTAATGGCTACACCTTC.

The chain couples TRBV15 to TRBJ1-5; 7 nucleotides agree with TRBD1. The germline CDR1 and CDR2 sequences are LNHNV and YYDKDF (reference sequence). The CDR3 has 15 residues. V dropped 0 bases and J dropped 3; count of bases not matched to a gene: 2. The CDR3 DNA reads TGTGCCACCAGCAGAGAAGGGACAGTCAATCAGCCCCAGCATTTT. Amino acids: CATSREGTVNQPQHF.

This clone was counted between two and nine times. The chain couples TRBV28 to TRBJ1-1, with 7 bases that match TRBD1. V dropped 5 bases and J dropped 0; count of bases not matched to a gene: 9. This CDR3 is built from 16 residues. The V gene's germline CDR1 is MDHEN and CDR2 SYDVKM. The CDR3: CASSRLGQRLNTEAFF. In DNA form, the CDR3 reads TGTGCCAGCAGTCGCCTGGGACAGAGACTGAACACTGAAGCTTTCTTT.

The V call is TRBV9, the J call TRBJ2-7; D is unresolved. There are 13 residues in the CDR3. Germline CDR1 is SGDLS and CDR2 is YYNGEE. Trimming stripped 4 bases from V and 1 base from J, with 9 bases between. The CDR3 loop is CASSPPSSYEQYF. CDR3 nucleotides: TGTGCCAGCAGCCCCCCCTCGTCCTACGAGCAGTACTTC. The variable domain in full, completed from reference TRBV9 and TRBJ2-7, reads DSGVTQTPKHLITATGQRVTLRCSPRSGDLSVYWYQQSLDQGLQFLIQYYNGEERAKGNILERFSAQQFPDLHSELNLSSLELGDSALYFCASSPPSSYEQYFGPGTRLTVT.

The chain recombines TRBV7-9 with TRBJ1-4; TRBD1 aligns across 7 bases. This CDR3 has 15 amino acids. V lost 4 bases to trimming and J lost 7 bases; unmatched junction nucleotides: 9. Germline V lookup: CDR1 SEHNR, CDR2 FQNEAQ (reference sequence). CDR3 DNA sequence: TGTGCCAGCAGCTCCCTGAACAGGGGAGGTGAAAAACTGTTTTTT. This sequence encodes CASSSLNRGGEKLFF.

This chain joins TRBV24-1 and TRBJ2-2; no clear D gene. With 3 bases removed from V and 1 base from J, the gap between germline ends came to 8 bases. Looked up from germline, CDR1 is KGHDR and CDR2 is SFDVKD. This CDR3 region has 15 residues. This chain's CDR3 is CATSDVTKNTGELFF. CDR3 nucleotide sequence: TGTGCCACCAGTGATGTGACAAAGAACACCGGGGAGCTGTTTTTT.

The rearrangement uses TRBV19 and TRBJ2-1; D may be TRBD2 (6 bases). V was shortened by 5 bases and J by 1 base, with 12 bases between the two germline ends. The CDR3 is 15 amino acids. Germline V CDR1 and CDR2: LNHDA, SQIVND (reference sequence). This CDR3 is CASSASGFSYNEQFF. CDR3 in DNA: TGTGCCAGTAGTGCCAGCGGGTTTTCCTACAATGAGCAGTTCTTC.

The CDR3 coding sequence is TGTGCCATCAGTGACCGGGGTTGGGAGACCCAGTACTTC. Translated: CAISDRGWETQYF. The gene calls are TRBV10-3 and TRBJ2-5; perhaps TRBD2 as D (5 bases). This CDR3 is 13 amino acids long. The ends were cut back, 3 bases at V and 5 bases at J, with 10 bases in the middle. CDR1 and CDR2 from the germline V gene are ENHRY and SYGVKD.

V usage is TRBV14 and J usage is TRBJ2-2; 11 bases align to TRBD2. CDR3 length: 17 amino acids. From germline, CDR1 is SGHDN and CDR2 FVKESK. V was clipped by 4 bases and J by 2 bases; unmatched bases: 6. In DNA, the CDR3 is TGTGCCAGCAGCCCCAAGGGACTAGCGGCAAACACCGGGGAGCTGTTTTTT. Encoded protein: CASSPKGLAANTGELFF.

This clone occurred a few times. This chain connects TRBV6-5 to TRBJ1-2; no firm D call. The germline V gene has CDR1 MNHEY and CDR2 SVGAGI. V was clipped by 2 bases and J by 4 bases, with 8 bases between them. CDR3 size: 13 residues. The CDR3 nucleotides read TGTGCCAGCAGTTACCGCGGATTCTATGGCTACACCTTC. This gives the protein CASSYRGFYGYTF.

The chain combines TRBV11-2 with TRBJ2-2, with TRBD1 matching over 8 bases. The CDR3 runs to 17 residues. V was clipped by 1 base and J by 7 bases; unmatched bases: 11. CDR1 is SGHAT and CDR2 is FQNNGV in the germline V gene. The CDR3 region has the DNA TGTGCCAGCAGCTTAGCTTTTTGGACAGGGAGCGGCGGGGAGCTGTTTTTT. Protein sequence: CASSLAFWTGSGGELFF.

The chain has TRBV5-4 and TRBJ2-5, with 11 bases identical to TRBD2. The CDR3 covers 15 residues. The V gene end was trimmed by 4 bases and the J gene end by 2 bases; junction bases not matched to a gene: 4. Germline V lookup: CDR1 SGHNT, CDR2 YYREEE (reference sequence). The DNA for the CDR3 is TGTGCCAGCAGCCAGACTAGCGGGGTTCAAGAGACCCAGTACTTC. Its translation is CASSQTSGVQETQYF.

The chain employs TRBV29-1 and TRBJ2-1; 7 bases align to TRBD2. The CDR3 has 13 residues. V shed 7 bases, J shed 5 bases, and the junction held 8 bases outside the gene matches. Germline loops: CDR1 SQVTM, CDR2 ANQGSEA. The CDR3 protein is CSGGLVGHNEQFF. In nucleotides, the CDR3 is TGCAGCGGCGGACTAGTGGGACACAATGAGCAGTTCTTC.

The chain carries TRBV5-8 and TRBJ1-5; D uncertain. CDR3 length: 17 amino acids. Germline values: CDR1 SGHTS, CDR2 YDEGEE. V was clipped by 2 bases and J by 0 bases, with 15 bases between them. The CDR3, as DNA: TGTGCCAGCAGCTTTCCGTGGAGCGGCTATAGCAATCAGCCCCAGCATTTT. Its protein product is CASSFPWSGYSNQPQHF.